These T cell receptor beta chains were read from a single sample in a study of T cell repertoires in cytomegalovirus infection. TCRdb itself ran the reads through MiXCR, one entry per CDR3 protein. The repertoire holds some 400,000 distinct CDR3 sequences, with approximately 31% as singletons. Sequences were obtained from PBMCs. The receptors shown here come from a human donor in good health (CMV status not recorded). Some clones in this sample may be carry-over from other donors' samples. The CDR3 runs from the conserved cysteine through the conserved F or W. A D gene is named only where the DNA matches it firmly. The size entry is marked missing in some rows and otherwise reads once, few, many or a size class.

size	D	length	J	V	DNA	CDR3
many	TRBD1	12	TRBJ1-2	TRBV7-9	TGTGCCAGCAGGACAGGGACAGGTGGCTACACCTTC	CASRTGTGGYTF
.	.	17	TRBJ1-3	TRBV5-5	TGTGCCAGCGGAGGACGGGCCGACAGTCGCTCTGGAAACACCAGATATTTT	CASGGRADSRSGNTRYF
many	.	11	TRBJ2-2	TRBV7-8	TGTGCCAGCTGGAACACCGGGGAGCTGTTTTTT	CASWNTGELFF
many	TRBD1	13	TRBJ1-1	TRBV7-6	TGTGCCAGCAGCAAGACAGGGGGGACTGAAGCTTTCTTT	CASSKTGGTEAFF
.	.	15	TRBJ1-1	TRBV4-1	TGCGCCAGCAGCGGCGACAGGATCAGTGCCGATGAAGCTTTCTTT	CASSGDRISADEAFF
few	.	14	TRBJ1-2	TRBV2	TGTGCCAGCAGTGAAAGGCGGGCTAACTATGGCTACACCTTC	CASSERRANYGYTF
many	TRBD2	16	TRBJ2-1	TRBV7-2	TGTGCCAGCAGCCATTCCCTAGCGGGGGGTAACAATGAGCAGTTCTTC	CASSHSLAGGNNEQFF
.	.	15	TRBJ2-2	TRBV6-2/TRBV6-3	TGTTCCAGCAGTTACTCCCTAAGGGGCACCGGGGAGCTGTTTTTT	CSSSYSLRGTGELFF
.	.	16	TRBJ1-4	TRBV18	TGTGCCAGCTCGCATACAACAGGGAGGACTAATGAAAAACTGTTTTTT	CASSHTTGRTNEKLFF
many	TRBD2	19	TRBJ2-1	TRBV7-6	TGTGCCAGCAGCCTAATAGGTAGCGGGGGGGCCGGGTCCTACAATGAGCAGTTCTTC	CASSLIGSGGAGSYNEQFF
.	.	13	TRBJ1-1	TRBV10-3	TGTGCCATCAGGGGGGGGGAGAACACTGAAGCTTTCTTT	CAIRGGENTEAFF
many	TRBD1	15	TRBJ2-1	TRBV5-1	TGTGCCAGCAGCCTGGGACAGGGGGCTTACAATGAGCAGTTCTTC	CASSLGQGAYNEQFF
.	.	15	TRBJ2-1	TRBV28	TGTGCCAGCAGTTTAATAACACGAGGCATCAATGAGCAGTTCTTC	CASSLITRGINEQFF
.	.	11	TRBJ2-1	TRBV20-1	TGCAGTGCTCGACAGGAGGGTGAGCAGTTCTTC	CSARQEGEQFF
.	.	15	TRBJ1-5	TRBV7-9	TGTGCCAGCCTATCGGACAGTGAGGGCAATCAGCCCCAGCATTTT	CASLSDSEGNQPQHF
.	TRBD1	17	TRBJ1-1	TRBV7-9	TGTGCCAGCAGCTCCCGGGGCCGACAGGGACCAAACACTGAAGCTTTCTTT	CASSSRGRQGPNTEAFF
.	.	12	TRBJ2-2	TRBV6-2/TRBV6-3	TGTGCCAGCAGTTATAAAACCGGGGAGCTGTTTTTT	CASSYKTGELFF
.	TRBD1	16	TRBJ1-1	TRBV27	TGTGCCAGCAGTGACCGGGACAGGGGTCAGAACACTGAAGCTTTCTTT	CASSDRDRGQNTEAFF
.	.	21	TRBJ2-1	TRBV6-2/TRBV6-3	TGTGCCAGCAGTTACTCGAAAGCCCCCATCCCCCTAGCAGAGGCCTACAATGAGCAGTTCTTC	CASSYSKAPIPLAEAYNEQFF
few	.	14	TRBJ1-1	TRBV4-1	TGCGCCAGCAGCCAAGTCGTCTTGAACACTGAAGCTTTCTTT	CASSQVVLNTEAFF
.	.	14	TRBJ1-2	TRBV20-1	TGCAGTGCTAGGAGCGGGGGGGCGAACTATGGCTACACCTTC	CSARSGGANYGYTF
.	.	16	TRBJ2-5	TRBV7-2	TGTGCCAGCAGCGCCGGGCAGGGAGGTAGACAAGAGACCCAGTACTTC	CASSAGQGGRQETQYF
.	.	13	TRBJ2-2	TRBV6-2/TRBV6-3	TGTGCCGCATCCCCGGAGTACACCGGGGAGCTGTTTTTT	CAASPEYTGELFF
.	TRBD1	18	TRBJ2-2	TRBV24-1	TGTGCCACCAGTGATCCGGGACAGGGGGCCCCGAACACCGGGGAGCTGTTTTTT	CATSDPGQGAPNTGELFF
few	.	15	TRBJ2-5	TRBV19	TGTGCCAGTAGAGAACGGGCCATGCAGGAGGAGACCCAGTACTTC	CASRERAMQEETQYF
few	.	16	TRBJ2-2	TRBV7-2	TGTGCCAGCAGCTCAGGAAGCTACGGGGGATCCGGGGAGCTGTTTTTT	CASSSGSYGGSGELFF
.	.	15	TRBJ1-4	TRBV14	TGTGCCAGCAGCCACTTCAGAAAGGGGAATGAAAAACTGTTTTTT	CASSHFRKGNEKLFF
.	TRBD1	16	TRBJ1-1	TRBV2	TGTGCCAGCAGTGATTTAGGGGGCTGGGGAAACCCTGAAGCTTTCTTT	CASSDLGGWGNPEAFF
.	TRBD1	17	TRBJ2-3	TRBV27	TGTGCCAGCAGCCCCATTACCGGGACAGGGATCTCCGATACGCAGTATTTT	CASSPITGTGISDTQYF
few	.	13	TRBJ1-1	TRBV30	TGTGCCTGGAGACCCCGAGCGAACACTGAAGCTTTCTTT	CAWRPRANTEAFF
.	.	15	TRBJ1-2	TRBV27	TGTGCCAGCAGTTCCTCCCCGGAACACATCTATGGCTACACCTTC	CASSSSPEHIYGYTF
few	.	15	TRBJ2-2	TRBV5-4	TGTGCCAGCAGCTTGGGGGGGCACGACACCGGGGAGCTGTTTTTT	CASSLGGHDTGELFF
.	.	18	TRBJ1-6	TRBV27	TGTGCCAGCAGAAGGGCGGTCAGTTCGAGCTCCTATAATTCACCCCTCCACTTT	CASRRAVSSSSYNSPLHF
.	.	16	TRBJ1-2	TRBV4-1	TGCGCCAGCAGCCAAGATTTGGCCCTGATCCCGAATGGCTACACCTTC	CASSQDLALIPNGYTF